This TCR beta chain was identified in a study of T cell clusters in autoimmune cytopenias. CDR1 is SQVTM and CDR2 is ANQGSEA in the germline V gene. CDR3 size: 13 residues. One tube held mixed TRB-A and TRB-B primer pools for touch-down PCR. TCRdb re-called the multiplex PCR reads; every CDR3 protein appears as one record, without DNA. The sample data list about 11,000 distinct CDR3 sequences. Each sample's input was 250 to 300 ng genomic DNA, about 38,000 genome equivalents. Judged by frequency, this clonotype is medium-sized (0.01 to 0.1%). What it binds is not known. Notes on the study in general: Primary autoimmune cytopenia patients seemingly lacked the physiological T cell clusters found in healthy donors.

These records were also assigned to another study, of T cell repertoires in aging, cancer and after chemotherapy. This second study notes: Approximately 10 million TCR reads were in the whole dataset.

The sequenced sample consisted of peripheral blood. This clonotype was obtained from a human donor in good health. V is TRBV29-1 and J is TRBJ2-2; no DNA is available, so the TRBD1 call from TCRdb remains unchecked. The CDR3 spells CSVAGQLAGELFF.